What follows are 22 T cell receptor beta chains derived from one specimen sequenced in a study of blood T cell repertoires in COVID-19. Clones were read by immunoSEQ multiplex PCR, and TCRdb kept only the in-frame ones, dropping some. The table records approximately 300,000 clones, just under 90% of them present only once. The material sequenced was peripheral blood. These receptors all come from a woman aged 40-49 years with acute or convalescent COVID-19.

This clone was detected once. In nucleotides, the CDR3 is TGTGCCACCAGTGACCCGGGGTACAATGAGCAGTTCTTC. Protein sequence: CATSDPGYNEQFF. The rearrangement joins TRBV24-1 to TRBJ2-1; possibly TRBD2 for D (5 bases). V lost 4 bases to trimming and J lost 4 bases, with 7 bases between them. The CDR3 contains 13 residues. Germline loops: CDR1 KGHDR, CDR2 SFDVKD.

The chain recombines TRBV25-1 with TRBJ1-4, with TRBD1 identical over 8 bases. V trimming: 1 base; J trimming: 7 bases; junction bases outside the gene matches: 2. Germline CDR1 MGHDK, CDR2 SYGVNS. The CDR3 covers 14 residues. The CDR3 coding sequence is TGTGCCAGCAGTGAATTAGACAGGGGTGAAAAACTGTTTTTT. This sequence encodes CASSELDRGEKLFF.

The rearrangement links TRBV9 to TRBJ1-1; D might be TRBD1 (5 bases). V was trimmed by 0 bases and J by 1 base, leaving 10 bases between them. Germline V CDR1 and CDR2: SGDLS, YYNGEE. This CDR3 has 15 amino acids. The DNA of the CDR3 is TGTGCCAGCAGCGTAGGACAGCGGGGGAACACTGAAGCTTTCTTT. It codes for CASSVGQRGNTEAFF.

This clone appeared a few times. This chain joins TRBV7-2 and TRBJ1-1, with 10 positions matching TRBD1. V lost 5 bases, J lost 5 bases, and 8 bases stayed unmatched. The CDR3 sequence is 15 residues long. The V gene's germline CDR1 is SGHTA and CDR2 FQGNSA. The CDR3 sequence is CASSTRTGGITEAFF. CDR3 coding DNA: TGTGCCAGCAGCACCCGGACAGGGGGGATAACTGAAGCTTTCTTT.

The gene calls are TRBV5-1 and TRBJ2-7, with TRBD1 identical over 8 bases. With 0 bases clipped from V and 7 bases from J, the junction kept 27 bases outside the gene matches. The germline V gene has CDR1 SGHRS and CDR2 YFSETQ. This CDR3 is built from 21 residues. The DNA of the CDR3 is TGCGCCAGCAGCTTGGTAACAAAAAATCAACTAAAGGGACAGGCCTTGGGTGAGCAGTACGTC. Residues: CASSLVTKNQLKGQALGEQYV.

V gene TRBV6-5 combines with J gene TRBJ1-2; no reliable D call. Germline loops: CDR1 MNHEY, CDR2 SVGAGI. Trimming pared 5 bases from V and 5 bases from J, leaving 15 bases between. The CDR3 length is 14 residues. The CDR3 bases are TGTGCCAGCAGTCCCCTGGGAGCTTCTTATGGCTACACCTTC. It yields the protein CASSPLGASYGYTF.

J is TRBJ1-2 and V is TRBV7-9; 8 bases line up with TRBD1. This CDR3 has 16 residues. Trimming removed 5 bases from V and 6 bases from J; junction bases left unmatched: 14. Germline lookup yields CDR1 SEHNR and CDR2 FQNEAQ (reference sequence). Here the CDR3 DNA reads TGTGCCAGCAGCACCCTAAGCGACAGGGGTGGGGATGGCTACACCTTC. Its protein is CASSTLSDRGGDGYTF.

V and J are TRBV6-2 or TRBV6-3 and TRBJ1-5; D gene uncertain. Germline CDR1 MNHEY, CDR2 SVGEGT. Trimming removed 1 base at V and 7 bases at J, with 17 bases between. The CDR3 runs 16 residues. Written as DNA, the CDR3 is TGTGCCAGCAGTTACTTGGGTGAAAGAGGGAGGCAGCCCCAGCATTTT. This codes for CASSYLGERGRQPQHF.

The V call is TRBV27, the J call TRBJ1-2, with D possibly being TRBD1 (5 bases). Germline V gene data show CDR1 as MNHEY and CDR2 as SMNVEV (reference sequence). CDR3 size: 15 residues. The V and J ends lost 3 bases and 1 base respectively, with 12 bases between them. The CDR3 nucleotides are TGTGCCAGCAGTTTGGCCCCAGGGATTAACTATGGCTACACCTTC. Amino acid sequence: CASSLAPGINYGYTF.

The CDR3 DNA reads TGTGCCAGCAGCCCGCGCCAGGGCCTAGGGGTCTATGGCTACACCTTC. Translated, it gives CASSPRQGLGVYGYTF. This sequence joins TRBV11-2 and TRBJ1-2; TRBD1 might be the D (5 bases). Trimming took off 5 bases at V and 4 bases at J, with 20 bases between the two ends. The CDR3 sequence is 16 residues long. Germline CDR1 is SGHAT and CDR2 is FQNNGV. Full variable domain (rest looked up from reference TRBV11-2 and TRBJ1-2): EAGVAQSPRYKIIEKRQSVAFWCNPISGHATLYWYQQILGQGPKLLIQFQNNGVVDDSQLPKDRFSAERLKGVDSTLKIQPAKLEDSAVYLCASSPRQGLGVYGYTFGSGTRLTVV.

The chain links TRBV5-4 to TRBJ2-1; 7 positions match TRBD2. Germline V gene lookup returns CDR1 SGHNT and CDR2 YYREEE (reference sequence). The ends lost 1 base at V and 3 bases at J; junction bases unmatched: 4. The CDR3 is made up of 15 amino acids. The CDR3 reads CASSLKRGDYNEQFF. CDR3 in DNA: TGTGCCAGCAGCTTGAAACGGGGGGACTACAATGAGCAGTTCTTC.

This chain joins TRBV5-6 and TRBJ1-3; no definite D call. This CDR3 is 15 amino acids long. V was shortened by 2 bases and J by 0 bases, with 9 bases between the two germline ends. CDR1 SGHDT and CDR2 YYEEEE come from the germline V gene. CDR3 bases: TGTGCCAGCAGCTTACTGGGCTTCTCTGGAAACACCATATATTTT. Protein: CASSLLGFSGNTIYF.

This sequence joins TRBV9 and TRBJ2-1; 12 bases match TRBD2. V gave up 3 bases and J gave up 5 bases; unmatched junction bases: 0. There are 14 residues in the CDR3. Germline V gene sequence: CDR1 SGDLS, CDR2 YYNGEE. This CDR3 reads CASSGLAGDNEQFF. The CDR3 DNA reads TGTGCCAGCAGCGGACTAGCGGGGGACAATGAGCAGTTCTTC.

V and J are TRBV23-1 and TRBJ1-1, with 10 bases aligning to TRBD1. TRBV23-1 is an ORF; its function is uncertain. The V and J ends lost 2 bases and 0 bases, in that order; junction bases with no gene match: 9. The length of the CDR3 is 18 residues. CDR3 sequence (DNA): TGCGCCAGCAGTCAACCCCGGGACAGGGGACCTATGAACACTGAAGCTTTCTTT. This sequence encodes CASSQPRDRGPMNTEAFF.

The rearrangement joins TRBV6-5 to TRBJ1-1; D perhaps matches TRBD1 (5 bases). The CDR3 loop spans 14 amino acids. Between the trimmed V and J ends, which lost 2 bases and 5 bases, there was a span of 12 bases. The germline V gene has CDR1 MNHEY and CDR2 SVGAGI. The CDR3 DNA follows: TGTGCCAGCAGTTACGGGGGGGGGTTGACTGAAGCTTTCTTT. Protein product: CASSYGGGLTEAFF.

The rearrangement links TRBV5-6 to TRBJ1-2, with D perhaps TRBD1 (6 bases). The CDR3 length is 15 residues. Germline V gene sequence: CDR1 SGHDT, CDR2 YYEEEE. V lost 6 bases, J lost 8 bases, and 23 bases lay in between. CDR3 sequence: CASTPGPKGGIGYTF. The CDR3 DNA reads TGTGCCAGCACCCCCGGACCCAAAGGGGGAATAGGCTACACCTTC.

This rearrangement joins TRBV9 to TRBJ1-3; D uncertain. Between the trimmed V and J ends, which lost 7 bases and 3 bases, there was a span of 14 bases. Germline CDR1 reads SGDLS; CDR2 reads YYNGEE. The CDR3 covers 14 residues. Here the CDR3 reads CASGWSLSGNTIYF. The DNA for the CDR3 is TGTGCCAGCGGCTGGAGTCTAAGTGGAAACACCATATATTTT.

V gene TRBV30 combines with J gene TRBJ1-2; D not resolved. Germline loops: CDR1 GTSNPN, CDR2 SVGIG (reference sequence). CDR3 size: 13 residues. Between the trimmed V and J ends, which lost 0 bases and 6 bases, there was a span of 11 bases. CDR3: CAWSVWVADGYTF. The CDR3 region has the DNA TGTGCCTGGAGTGTATGGGTGGCGGATGGCTACACCTTC.

This rearrangement joins TRBV5-1 to TRBJ2-1; D is possibly TRBD1 (5 bases). V was trimmed by 1 base and J by 7 bases, leaving 15 bases between them. There are 15 residues in the CDR3. Germline assignment: CDR1 SGHRS and CDR2 YFSETQ. In nucleotides, the CDR3 is TGCGCCAGCAGCTTGTTTCTTATTCAGGGAAATGAGCAGTTCTTC. Encoded protein: CASSLFLIQGNEQFF.

As to this clone: This CDR3 is also generated by other DNA sequences in the sample. The chain joins TRBV12-3 or TRBV12-4 to TRBJ2-3, with D unresolved. V was cut by 3 bases and J by 6 bases, with 4 bases left in between. The CDR3 is made up of 11 amino acids. The CDR3 DNA reads TGTGCCAGCAGTTTGCGGGATACGCAGTATTTT. It specifies CASSLRDTQYF.

The chain joins TRBV6-6 to TRBJ2-5, with D uncertain. Germline V lookup: CDR1 MNHNY, CDR2 SVGAGI (reference sequence). V dropped 1 base and J dropped 1 base, with 4 bases sitting between them. This CDR3 is 13 amino acids long. The CDR3 protein is CASSYYSQETQYF. The CDR3 DNA follows: TGTGCCAGCAGTTACTATAGCCAAGAGACCCAGTACTTC.

The rearrangement links TRBV9 to TRBJ2-3, with 10 bases that match TRBD1. Germline V lookup: CDR1 SGDLS, CDR2 YYNGEE. Trimming at V came to 5 bases and at J to 2 bases, leaving 8 bases not matched to a gene. This CDR3 is 16 amino acids long. This CDR3 reads CASSNPTGGPTDTQYF. In DNA, the CDR3 is TGTGCCAGCAGTAACCCGACAGGGGGCCCCACAGATACGCAGTATTTT.